This is a list of T cell receptor beta chains from one sample in a study of long-term antiretroviral therapy in people with HIV. Profiled with immunoSEQ multiplex PCR; TCRdb holds only in-frame clones, not every one. The sample yields tens of thousands of clones, almost 85% seen once. The material was unsorted PBMCs, obtained 0.6 years after starting antiretroviral therapy. The receptor source for this set is a man between 18 and 35 years old with HIV. CDR3s include the opening cysteine and the closing phenylalanine or tryptophan. Each record gives: D gene, V gene, CDR3 length, clone size, J gene, CDR3 protein, CDR3 DNA. The D gene is left open where the match is weak. The size entry is marked missing in some rows and otherwise reads once, few, many or a size class.

>TRBD2|TRBV7-3|15|-|TRBJ2-1
CASSWGLAGGNEQFF
TGTGCCAGCAGCTGGGGACTAGCGGGAGGAAATGAGCAGTTCTTC
>-|TRBV5-6|16|-|TRBJ2-4
CASSFPPGVAKNIQYF
TGTGCCAGCAGCTTTCCTCCAGGGGTAGCCAAAAACATTCAGTACTTC
>-|TRBV19|15|-|TRBJ1-2
CASSIGSRVGYGYTF
TGTGCCAGTAGTATTGGGAGCAGGGTCGGCTATGGCTACACCTTC
>TRBD1|TRBV2|13|-|TRBJ1-2
CASFRDRVGGYTF
TGTGCCAGCTTCCGGGACAGGGTCGGGGGCTACACCTTC
>TRBD2|TRBV19|17|-|TRBJ2-7
CASSTQGLAGGPYEQYF
TGTGCCAGTAGTACCCAGGGACTAGCGGGAGGGCCCTACGAGCAGTACTTC
>TRBD2|TRBV19|15|-|TRBJ2-1
CASSITSGILHEQFF
TGTGCCAGTAGTATTACTAGCGGGATTCTCCATGAGCAGTTCTTC
>-|TRBV5-1|19|-|TRBJ2-6
CASSLRPKLLDSGANVLTF
TGCGCCAGCAGCTTGAGGCCCAAGCTCCTAGACTCTGGGGCCAACGTCCTGACTTTC
>-|TRBV10-3|14|medium-sized|TRBJ2-7
CAISVDSSTYEQYF
TGTGCCATCAGTGTGGACTCCTCTACCTACGAGCAGTACTTC
>-|TRBV5-6|15|-|TRBJ2-5
CASSLLDRNQETQYF
TGTGCCAGCAGCCTTTTGGACAGAAACCAAGAGACCCAGTACTTC
>-|TRBV28|16|-|TRBJ1-1
CASSLHHFRVTAEAFF
TGTGCCAGCAGTTTGCACCACTTTAGGGTGACGGCTGAAGCTTTCTTT
>-|TRBV7-2|15|-|TRBJ2-7
CASKRTALARDEQYF
TGTGCCAGCAAACGCACGGCGCTAGCGAGGGACGAGCAGTACTTC
>-|TRBV7-9|13|few|TRBJ1-2
CASTPRGTRGYTF
TGTGCCAGCACCCCCCGGGGTACCAGGGGCTACACCTTC
>-|TRBV28|12|-|TRBJ1-2
CASSVTDYGYTF
TGTGCCAGCAGTGTTACGGACTATGGCTACACCTTC
>TRBD2|TRBV27|15|-|TRBJ2-1
CASSRHLSGYNEQFF
TGTGCCAGCAGTCGACACCTTAGCGGGTACAATGAGCAGTTCTTC
>-|TRBV6-5|12|once|TRBJ1-1
CASIAGGTEAFF
TGTGCCAGCATCGCAGGAGGGACTGAAGCTTTCTTT
>-|TRBV5-1|16|-|TRBJ2-7
CATRGETAIGGGEQYF
TGCGCCACCCGGGGAGAGACGGCGATAGGTGGGGGCGAGCAGTACTTC
>-|TRBV5-1|16|-|TRBJ2-7
CASSSTQTLYPHEQYF
TGCGCCAGCAGCTCCACCCAGACACTTTACCCCCACGAGCAGTACTTC
>TRBD2|TRBV4-3|17|-|TRBJ2-1
CASSQDLGTGGRNEQFF
TGCGCCAGCAGCCAAGATCTAGGGACGGGAGGACGCAATGAGCAGTTCTTC
>-|TRBV6-5|15|once|TRBJ1-1
CASSYSIGGGTEAFF
TGTGCCAGCAGTTACTCGATTGGGGGGGGCACTGAAGCTTTCTTT
>-|TRBV7-2|11|-|TRBJ2-5
CASSPSETQYF
TGTGCCAGCAGCCCCAGCGAGACCCAGTACTTC
>TRBD1|TRBV5-6|16|-|TRBJ1-5
CASSIKTGEGNQPQHF
TGTGCCAGCAGCATAAAGACAGGGGAAGGCAATCAGCCCCAGCATTTT
>TRBD2|TRBV9|15|-|TRBJ2-7
CASSVGRDSSYEQYF
TGTGCCAGCAGCGTTGGGAGGGACTCGTCCTACGAGCAGTACTTC
>-|TRBV27|14|-|TRBJ1-2
CASGNRGSLRGYTF
TGTGCCAGCGGCAATAGGGGGAGTCTCCGTGGCTACACCTTC
>-|TRBV7-2|14|-|TRBJ2-7
CASSPQIVYGEQYF
TGTGCCAGCAGCCCCCAGATAGTCTACGGCGAGCAGTACTTC
>TRBD2|TRBV28|14|-|TRBJ2-3
CASSLGTNTDTQYF
TGTGCCAGCTCCTTAGGGACTAACACAGATACGCAGTATTTC
>-|TRBV19|14|-|TRBJ2-5
CASSIVGNQETQYF
TGTGCCAGTAGTATTGTCGGCAACCAAGAGACCCAGTACTTC
>-|TRBV7-9|14|-|TRBJ1-1
CASSFVGMNTEAFF
TGTGCCAGCAGTTTCGTGGGAATGAACACTGAAGCTTTCTTT
>-|TRBV27|16|-|TRBJ2-2
CASSSEPFRGTGELFF
TGTGCCAGCAGTTCCGAACCATTCAGGGGCACCGGGGAGCTGTTTTTT
>-|TRBV5-8|16|-|TRBJ1-5
CASSLGGQVSNQPQHF
TGTGCCAGCAGCTTGGGGGGCCAGGTCAGCAATCAGCCCCAGCATTTT
>-|TRBV7-9|16|-|TRBJ2-1
CASSPQERSSYNEQFF
TGTGCCAGCAGCCCCCAGGAGCGGAGCTCCTACAATGAGCAGTTCTTC
>-|TRBV2|14|-|TRBJ2-7
CASRPGGPRYEQYF
TGTGCCAGCAGGCCCGGGGGCCCCCGATACGAGCAGTACTTC
>TRBD2|TRBV19|14|-|TRBJ2-7
CASSPGLGTYEQYF
TGTGCCAGTAGCCCGGGACTAGGCACCTACGAGCAGTACTTC
>-|TRBV6-5|15|-|TRBJ2-1
CASSYRDSIYNEQFF
TGTGCCAGCAGTTACCGGGACTCTATATACAATGAGCAGTTCTTC
>-|TRBV30|13|-|TRBJ2-3
CAWSDKSSDTQYF
TGTGCCTGGAGTGATAAGAGCTCTGATACGCAGTATTTT
>-|TRBV4-3|14|-|TRBJ2-1
CASSQDSAVDEQFF
TGCGCCAGCAGCCAAGATTCAGCGGTCGATGAGCAGTTCTTC
>-|TRBV6-5|14|-|TRBJ2-1
CASSRMRSYNEQFF
TGTGCCAGCAGCCGTATGCGTTCCTACAATGAGCAGTTCTTC
>-|TRBV7-9|15|-|TRBJ1-4
CASQKNRAPNEKLFF
TGTGCCAGCCAAAAAAACAGGGCCCCTAATGAAAAACTGTTTTTT
>TRBD2|TRBV7-8|16|-|TRBJ2-1
CASSARTSGKGNEQFF
TGTGCCAGCAGCGCAAGGACTAGCGGGAAGGGGAATGAGCAGTTCTTC
>-|TRBV18|15|once|TRBJ1-1
CASSPVAGTNTEAFF
TGTGCCAGCTCACCAGTGGCAGGAACGAACACTGAAGCTTTCTTT
>-|TRBV11-2|15|-|TRBJ2-1
CASSQGTYSYNEQFF
TGTGCCAGCAGCCAAGGGACATACTCCTACAATGAGCAGTTCTTC
>-|TRBV4-3|14|few|TRBJ2-2
CASSRSSVTGELFF
TGCGCCAGCAGCCGTAGTAGCGTCACCGGGGAGCTGTTTTTT
>-|TRBV27|12|-|TRBJ2-1
CASSIRGDEQFF
TGTGCCAGCAGCATTAGGGGAGATGAGCAGTTCTTC
>-|TRBV28|12|-|TRBJ1-1
CASSLWPGQAFF
TGTGCCAGCAGTTTATGGCCAGGGCAAGCTTTCTTT
>TRBD1|TRBV5-1|14|-|TRBJ1-1
CASNVDRVNTEAFF
TGCGCCAGCAACGTAGACAGGGTTAACACTGAAGCTTTCTTT
>TRBD1|TRBV7-9|15|-|TRBJ2-7
CASSLRGQGAYEQYF
TGTGCCAGCAGCTTACGTGGACAGGGAGCCTACGAGCAGTACTTC
>TRBD1|TRBV28|15|few|TRBJ1-5
CASINRGRGNQPQHF
TGTGCCAGCATCAACAGGGGGCGCGGCAATCAGCCCCAGCATTTT
>-|TRBV30|13|-|TRBJ1-1
CAWSEGSHTEAFF
TGTGCCTGGAGTGAGGGATCTCACACTGAAGCTTTCTTT
>-|TRBV5-1|15|once|TRBJ1-2
CASSWDRTGGYGYTF
TGCGCCAGCAGCTGGGACCGGACCGGGGGCTATGGCTACACCTTC